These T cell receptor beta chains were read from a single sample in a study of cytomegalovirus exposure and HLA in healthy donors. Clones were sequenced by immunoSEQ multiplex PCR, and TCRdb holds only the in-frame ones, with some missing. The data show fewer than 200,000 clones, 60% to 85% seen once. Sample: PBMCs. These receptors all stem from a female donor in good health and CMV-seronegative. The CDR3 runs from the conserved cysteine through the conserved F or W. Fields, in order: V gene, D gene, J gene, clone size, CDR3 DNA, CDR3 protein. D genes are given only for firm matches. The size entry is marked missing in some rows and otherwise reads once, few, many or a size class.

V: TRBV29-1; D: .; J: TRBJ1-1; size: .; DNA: TGCAGCGTTGGGACAGCAACTGAAGCTTTCTTT; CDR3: CSVGTATEAFF
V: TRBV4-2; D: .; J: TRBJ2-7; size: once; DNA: TGTGCCAGCAGCTCCGCTAGGGAGGCCTCCTACGAGCAGTACTTC; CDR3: CASSSAREASYEQYF
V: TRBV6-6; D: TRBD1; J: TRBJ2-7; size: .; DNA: TGTGCCAGCAAAACCGGGACAGAGTCCTACGAGCAGTACTTC; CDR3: CASKTGTESYEQYF
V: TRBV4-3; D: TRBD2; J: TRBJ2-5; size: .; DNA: TGCGCCAGCAGCCAAGGGGCAGCGGGGGCAGGGGAGACCCAGTACTTC; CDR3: CASSQGAAGAGETQYF
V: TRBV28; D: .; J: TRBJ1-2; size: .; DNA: TGTGCCAGCAGTTCCGACAGGTACTATGGCTACACCTTC; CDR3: CASSSDRYYGYTF
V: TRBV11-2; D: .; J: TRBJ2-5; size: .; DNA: TGTGCCAGCAGGATCTCTGGGGGCGAGACCCAGTACTTC; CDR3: CASRISGGETQYF
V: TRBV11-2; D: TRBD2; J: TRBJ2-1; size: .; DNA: TGTGCCAGCAGCTTATTGCGGGGGGGCCTTTACAATGAGCAGTTCTTC; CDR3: CASSLLRGGLYNEQFF
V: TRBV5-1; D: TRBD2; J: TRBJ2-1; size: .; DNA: TGCGCCAGCAGCCCCACCGAGCGGGGGTTTACTGAGCAGTTCTTC; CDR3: CASSPTERGFTEQFF
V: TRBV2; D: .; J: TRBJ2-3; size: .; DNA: TGTGCCAGCAGAACGGGCGGGAGCACAGATACGCAGTATTTT; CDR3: CASRTGGSTDTQYF
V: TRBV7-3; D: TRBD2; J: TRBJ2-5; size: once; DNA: TGTGCCAGCAGCTTAGGGCTAGCGGGCGCCCAAGAGACCCAGTACTTC; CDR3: CASSLGLAGAQETQYF
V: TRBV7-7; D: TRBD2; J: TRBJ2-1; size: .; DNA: TGTGCTAGCAGCTTAGACTCTAGCGGGGGAAACAATGAGCAGTTCTTC; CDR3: CASSLDSSGGNNEQFF
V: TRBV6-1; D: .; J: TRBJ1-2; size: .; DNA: TGTGCCAGCAGTCGACAGAGATATGGCTACACCTTC; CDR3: CASSRQRYGYTF
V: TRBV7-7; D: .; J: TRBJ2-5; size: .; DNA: TGTGCCAGCAGCTTAGCGGGGGGAGGCCAAGAGACCCAGTACTTC; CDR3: CASSLAGGGQETQYF
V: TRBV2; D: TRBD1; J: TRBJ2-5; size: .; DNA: TGTGCCAGCAGTGAAGCGGCGTACAGGGGGGAGACCCAGTACTTC; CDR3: CASSEAAYRGETQYF
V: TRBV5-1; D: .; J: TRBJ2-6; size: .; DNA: TGCGCCAGCAGCTTGGCCGGCTCTGGGGCCAACGGCCTGACTTTC; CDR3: CASSLAGSGANGLTF
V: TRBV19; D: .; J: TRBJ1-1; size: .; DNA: TGTGCCAGACCTCGCCCCCGGGGCACTGAAGCTTTCTTT; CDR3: CARPRPRGTEAFF
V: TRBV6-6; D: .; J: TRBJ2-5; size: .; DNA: TGTGCCAGCCGTAGGGCAGGGGCCTACCAAGAGACCCAGTACTTC; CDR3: CASRRAGAYQETQYF
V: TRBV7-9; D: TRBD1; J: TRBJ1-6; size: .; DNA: TGTGCCAGCAGCTTGACCGGACAGGGTAATTCACCCCTCCACTTT; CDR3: CASSLTGQGNSPLHF